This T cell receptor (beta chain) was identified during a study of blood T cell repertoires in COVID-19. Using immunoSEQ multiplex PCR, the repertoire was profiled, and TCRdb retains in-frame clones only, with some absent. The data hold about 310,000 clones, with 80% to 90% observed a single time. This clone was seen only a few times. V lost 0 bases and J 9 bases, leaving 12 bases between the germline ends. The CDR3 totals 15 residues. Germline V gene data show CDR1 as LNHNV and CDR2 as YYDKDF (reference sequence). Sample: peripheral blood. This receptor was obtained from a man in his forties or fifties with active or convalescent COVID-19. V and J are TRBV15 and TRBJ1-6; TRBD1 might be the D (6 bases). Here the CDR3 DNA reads TGTGCCACCAGCAGAGACAGGGGTCTAAGTTCACCCCTCCACTTT. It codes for CATSRDRGLSSPLHF. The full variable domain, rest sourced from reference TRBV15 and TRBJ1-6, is DAMVIQNPRYQVTQFGKPVTLSCSQTLNHNVMYWYQQKSSQAPKLLFHYYDKDFNNEADTPDNFQSRRPNTSFCFLDIRSPGLGDTAMYLCATSRDRGLSSPLHFGNGTRLTVT.